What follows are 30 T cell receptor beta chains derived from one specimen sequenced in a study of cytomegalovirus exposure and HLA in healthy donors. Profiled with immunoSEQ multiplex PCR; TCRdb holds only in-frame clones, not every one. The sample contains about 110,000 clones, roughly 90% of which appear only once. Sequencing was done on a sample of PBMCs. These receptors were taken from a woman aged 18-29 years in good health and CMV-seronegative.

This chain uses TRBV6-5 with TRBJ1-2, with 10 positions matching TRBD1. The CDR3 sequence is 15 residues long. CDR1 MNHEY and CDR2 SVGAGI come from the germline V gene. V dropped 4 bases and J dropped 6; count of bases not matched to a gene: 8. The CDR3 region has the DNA TGTGCCAGCAGTTCGGGACAGGGGAGATTAGATGGCTACACCTTC. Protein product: CASSSGQGRLDGYTF.

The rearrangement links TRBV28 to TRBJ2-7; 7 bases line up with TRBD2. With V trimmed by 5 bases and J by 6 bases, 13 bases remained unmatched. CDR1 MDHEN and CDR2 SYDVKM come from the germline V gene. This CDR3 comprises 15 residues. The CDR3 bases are TGTGCCAGCAGTCAGCCCGGGGGGTTAGAGGCCGAGCAGTACTTC. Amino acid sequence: CASSQPGGLEAEQYF.

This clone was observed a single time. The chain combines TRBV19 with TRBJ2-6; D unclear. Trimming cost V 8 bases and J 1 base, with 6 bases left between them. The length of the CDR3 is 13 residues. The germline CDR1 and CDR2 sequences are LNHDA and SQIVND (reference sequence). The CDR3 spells CASAQSGANVLTF. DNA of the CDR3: TGTGCCAGTGCCCAGTCTGGGGCCAACGTCCTGACTTTC.

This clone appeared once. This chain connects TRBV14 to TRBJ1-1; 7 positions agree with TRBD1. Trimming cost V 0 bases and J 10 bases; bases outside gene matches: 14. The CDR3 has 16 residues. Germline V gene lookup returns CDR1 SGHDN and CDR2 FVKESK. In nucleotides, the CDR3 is TGTGCCAGCAGCCAAGATCTTAGGGGGCGCGGGATCGGAGCTTTCTTT. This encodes CASSQDLRGRGIGAFF.

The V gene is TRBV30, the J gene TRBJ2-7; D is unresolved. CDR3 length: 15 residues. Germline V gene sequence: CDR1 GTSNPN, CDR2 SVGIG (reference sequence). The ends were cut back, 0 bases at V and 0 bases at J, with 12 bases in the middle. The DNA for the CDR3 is TGTGCCTGGAGTGTACCGGCGGAGAGCTCCTACGAGCAGTACTTC. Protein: CAWSVPAESSYEQYF.

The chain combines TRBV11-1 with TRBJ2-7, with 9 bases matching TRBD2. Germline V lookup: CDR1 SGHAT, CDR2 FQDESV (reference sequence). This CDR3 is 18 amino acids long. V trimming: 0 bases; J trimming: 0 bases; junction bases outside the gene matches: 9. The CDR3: CASSLARGLAGTSYEQYF. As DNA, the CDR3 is TGTGCCAGCAGCTTAGCGCGGGGTCTAGCGGGGACCTCCTACGAGCAGTACTTC.

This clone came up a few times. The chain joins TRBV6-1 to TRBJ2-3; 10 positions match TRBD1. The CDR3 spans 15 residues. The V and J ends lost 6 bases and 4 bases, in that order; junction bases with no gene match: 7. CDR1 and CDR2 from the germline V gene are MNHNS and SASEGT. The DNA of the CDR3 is TGTGCCAGCAGGCGACAGGGGGCGGGGGCAGATACGCAGTATTTT. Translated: CASRRQGAGADTQYF.

Here the CDR3 reads CASSVDQGVNEQFF. CDR3 nucleotides: TGTGCCAGCAGTGTCGACCAGGGGGTTAATGAGCAGTTCTTC. V usage is TRBV6-4 and J usage is TRBJ2-1, with 7 bases identical to TRBD1. This CDR3 has 14 residues. With V trimmed by 4 bases and J by 7 bases, 7 bases remained unmatched. Germline V CDR1 and CDR2: MRHNA, SNTAGT.

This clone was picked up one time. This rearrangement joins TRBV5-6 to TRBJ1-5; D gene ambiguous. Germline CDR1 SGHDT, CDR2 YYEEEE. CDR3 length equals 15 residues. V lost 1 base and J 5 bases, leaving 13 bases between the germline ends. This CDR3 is CASSLYGPADQPQHF. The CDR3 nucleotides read TGTGCCAGCAGCTTGTATGGGCCAGCGGATCAGCCCCAGCATTTT.

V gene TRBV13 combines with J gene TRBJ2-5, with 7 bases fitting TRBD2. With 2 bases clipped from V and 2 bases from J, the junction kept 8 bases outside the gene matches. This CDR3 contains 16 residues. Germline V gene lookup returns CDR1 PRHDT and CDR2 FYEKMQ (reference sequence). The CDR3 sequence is CASSLWEGGGQETQYF. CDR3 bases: TGTGCCAGCAGCTTATGGGAGGGAGGAGGTCAAGAGACCCAGTACTTC.

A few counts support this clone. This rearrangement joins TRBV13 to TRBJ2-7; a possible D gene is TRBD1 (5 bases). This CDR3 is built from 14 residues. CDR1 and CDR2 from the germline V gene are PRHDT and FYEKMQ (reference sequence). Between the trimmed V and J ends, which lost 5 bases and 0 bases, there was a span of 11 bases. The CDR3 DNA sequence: TGTGCCAGCAGCCAACAGGCTTCCTCCTACGAGCAGTACTTC. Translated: CASSQQASSYEQYF. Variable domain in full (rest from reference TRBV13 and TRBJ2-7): AAGVIQSPRHLIKEKRETATLKCYPIPRHDTVYWYQQGPGQDPQFLISFYEKMQSDKGSIPDRFSAQQFSDYHSELNMSSLELGDSALYFCASSQQASSYEQYFGPGTRLTVT.

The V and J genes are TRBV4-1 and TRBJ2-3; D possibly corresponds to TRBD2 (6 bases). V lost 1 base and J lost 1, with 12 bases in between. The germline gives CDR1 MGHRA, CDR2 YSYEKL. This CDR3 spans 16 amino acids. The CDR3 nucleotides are TGCGCCAGCAGCCAAGCCCTCTCGGGGGGCACAGATACGCAGTATTTT. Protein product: CASSQALSGGTDTQYF.

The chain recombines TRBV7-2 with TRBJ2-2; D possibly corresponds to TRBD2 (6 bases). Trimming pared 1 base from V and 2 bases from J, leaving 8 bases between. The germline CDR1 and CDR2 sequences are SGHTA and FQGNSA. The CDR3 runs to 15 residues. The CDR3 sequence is CASSLGAGNTGELFF. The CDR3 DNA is TGTGCCAGCAGCTTAGGCGCGGGAAACACCGGGGAGCTGTTTTTT.

CDR3 DNA: TGTGCCAGCAGCTTGCAGGGGGCGCGAACTGAAGCTTTCTTT. Translating gives CASSLQGARTEAFF. The rearrangement links TRBV5-4 to TRBJ1-1, with TRBD1 identical over 8 bases. Germline V lookup: CDR1 SGHNT, CDR2 YYREEE (reference sequence). This CDR3 contains 14 residues. Germline trimming cut 1 base from V and 5 bases from J; bases unmatched to any gene: 4.

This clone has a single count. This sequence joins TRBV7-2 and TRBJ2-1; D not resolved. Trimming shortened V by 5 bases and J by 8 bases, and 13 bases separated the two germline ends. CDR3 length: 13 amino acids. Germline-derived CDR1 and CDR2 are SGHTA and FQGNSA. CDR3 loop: CASSRPSGDEQFF. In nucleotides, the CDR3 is TGTGCCAGCAGCCGTCCTAGTGGCGATGAGCAGTTCTTC.

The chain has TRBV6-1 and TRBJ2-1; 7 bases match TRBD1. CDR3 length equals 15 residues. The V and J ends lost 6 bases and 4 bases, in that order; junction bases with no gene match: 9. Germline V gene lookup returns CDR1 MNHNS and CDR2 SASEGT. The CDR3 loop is CASRLPGTAYNEQFF. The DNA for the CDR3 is TGTGCCAGCAGGCTACCCGGGACAGCTTACAATGAGCAGTTCTTC.

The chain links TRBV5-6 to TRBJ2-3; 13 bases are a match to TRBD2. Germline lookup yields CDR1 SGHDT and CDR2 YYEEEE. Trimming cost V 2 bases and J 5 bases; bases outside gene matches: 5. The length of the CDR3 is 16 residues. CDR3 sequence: CASSLLGLAGEDTQYF. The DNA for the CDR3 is TGTGCCAGCAGCTTACTCGGACTAGCGGGAGAAGATACGCAGTATTTT.

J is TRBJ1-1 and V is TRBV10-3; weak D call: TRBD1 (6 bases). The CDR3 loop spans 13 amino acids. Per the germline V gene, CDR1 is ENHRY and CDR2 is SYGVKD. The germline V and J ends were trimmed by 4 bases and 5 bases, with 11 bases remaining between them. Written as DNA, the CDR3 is TGTGCCATCAGTGTCAGGGGTAGAACTGAAGCTTTCTTT. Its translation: CAISVRGRTEAFF.

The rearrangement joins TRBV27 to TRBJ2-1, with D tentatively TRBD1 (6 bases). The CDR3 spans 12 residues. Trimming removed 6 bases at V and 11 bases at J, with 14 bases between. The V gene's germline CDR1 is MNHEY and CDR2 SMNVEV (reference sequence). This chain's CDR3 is CASRNLQGKQFF. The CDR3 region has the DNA TGTGCCAGCAGGAACCTTCAGGGGAAGCAGTTCTTC.

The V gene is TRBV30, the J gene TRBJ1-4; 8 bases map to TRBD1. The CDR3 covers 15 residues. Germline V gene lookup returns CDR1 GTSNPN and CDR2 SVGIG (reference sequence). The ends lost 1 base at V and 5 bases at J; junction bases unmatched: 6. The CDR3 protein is CAWSGGQGRNEKLFF. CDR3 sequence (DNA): TGTGCCTGGAGTGGAGGACAGGGAAGGAATGAAAAACTGTTTTTT. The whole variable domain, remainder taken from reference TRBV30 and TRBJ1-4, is SQTIHQWPATLVQPVGSPLSLECTVEGTSNPNLYWYRQAAGRGLQLLFYSVGIGQISSEVPQNLSASRPQDRQFILSSKKLLLSDSGFYLCAWSGGQGRNEKLFFGSGTQLSVL.

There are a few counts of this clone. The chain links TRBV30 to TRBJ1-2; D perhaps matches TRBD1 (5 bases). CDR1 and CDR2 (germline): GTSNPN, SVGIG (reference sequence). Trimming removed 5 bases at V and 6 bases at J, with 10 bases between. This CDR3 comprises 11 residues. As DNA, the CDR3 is TGTGCCTGGGGCAGGGATCATGGCTACACCTTC. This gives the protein CAWGRDHGYTF.

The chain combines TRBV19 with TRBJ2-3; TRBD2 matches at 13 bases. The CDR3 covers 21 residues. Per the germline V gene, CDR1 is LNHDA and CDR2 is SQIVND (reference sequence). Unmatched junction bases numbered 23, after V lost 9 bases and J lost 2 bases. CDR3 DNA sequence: TGTGCCAGCCAGGACGCCATACTAGCGGGAGGGCCGGTGACGTCCACAGATACGCAGTATTTT. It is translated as CASQDAILAGGPVTSTDTQYF.

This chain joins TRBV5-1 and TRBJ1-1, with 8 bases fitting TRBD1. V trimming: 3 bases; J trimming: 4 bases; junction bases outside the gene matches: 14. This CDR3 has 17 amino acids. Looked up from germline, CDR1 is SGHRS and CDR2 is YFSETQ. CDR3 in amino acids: CASSSPPGTGWTTEAFF. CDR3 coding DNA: TGCGCCAGCAGCTCCCCACCCGGGACAGGTTGGACCACTGAAGCTTTCTTT.

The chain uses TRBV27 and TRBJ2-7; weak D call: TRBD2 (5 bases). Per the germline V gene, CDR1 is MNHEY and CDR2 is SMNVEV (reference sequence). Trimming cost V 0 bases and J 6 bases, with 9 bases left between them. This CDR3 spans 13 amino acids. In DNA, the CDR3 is TGTGCCAGCAGTTTATCTGCCGGGGTCGAGCAGTACTTC. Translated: CASSLSAGVEQYF.

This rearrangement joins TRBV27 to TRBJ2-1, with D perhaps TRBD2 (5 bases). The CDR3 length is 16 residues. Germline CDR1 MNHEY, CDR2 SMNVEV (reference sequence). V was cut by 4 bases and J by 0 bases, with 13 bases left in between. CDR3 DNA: TGTGCCAGCAGTTCGTTCGTTGCGGGCTCCTACAATGAGCAGTTCTTC. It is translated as CASSSFVAGSYNEQFF.

In DNA, the CDR3 is TGTGCCAGCAGGGACAGGGGGCACGGCTACACCTTC. Encoded protein: CASRDRGHGYTF. The rearrangement links TRBV2 to TRBJ1-2, with 11 bases lining up with TRBD1. Losses at the gene ends were 6 bases for V and 8 bases for J; bases not matched to a gene: 2. CDR3 size: 12 residues. Germline V gene lookup returns CDR1 SNHLY and CDR2 FYNNEI.

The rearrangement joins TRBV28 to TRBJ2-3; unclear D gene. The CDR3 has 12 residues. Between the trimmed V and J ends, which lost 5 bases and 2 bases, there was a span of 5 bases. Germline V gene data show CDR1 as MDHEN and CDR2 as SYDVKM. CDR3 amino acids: CASSTITDTQYF. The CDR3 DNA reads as TGTGCCAGCAGTACTATCACAGATACGCAGTATTTT.

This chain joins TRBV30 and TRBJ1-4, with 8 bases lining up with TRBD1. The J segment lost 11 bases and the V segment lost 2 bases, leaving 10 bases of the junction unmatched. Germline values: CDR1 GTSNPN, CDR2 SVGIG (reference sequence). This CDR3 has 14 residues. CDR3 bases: TGTGCCTGGAGTTTGTCAGGGGGCGCGGGGAAACTGTTTTTT. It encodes CAWSLSGGAGKLFF.

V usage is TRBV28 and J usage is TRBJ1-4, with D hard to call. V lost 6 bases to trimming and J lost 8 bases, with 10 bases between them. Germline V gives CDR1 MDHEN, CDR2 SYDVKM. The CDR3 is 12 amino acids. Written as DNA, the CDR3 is TGTGCCAGCAGGAGGGTCGGCGAAAAACTGTTTTTT. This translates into CASRRVGEKLFF.

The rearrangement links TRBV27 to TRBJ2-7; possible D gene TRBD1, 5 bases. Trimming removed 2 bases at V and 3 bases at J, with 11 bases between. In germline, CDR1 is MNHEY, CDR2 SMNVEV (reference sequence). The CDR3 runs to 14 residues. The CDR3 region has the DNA TGTGCCAGCAGTTTAAGGTTCAGGGACTACGAGCAGTACTTC. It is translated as CASSLRFRDYEQYF.